This T cell receptor beta chain was captured in a study of blood T cells in healthy people across ages. A second about 7 to 11 cycle PCR used barcoded and J-beta primers. TCRdb re-analysed the 5' RACE reads in MiXCR, keeping a single row per CDR3 protein. The sample holds approximately 490,000 distinct CDR3 sequences, 24% seen once. The CDR3 is 17 amino acids. CDR1 and CDR2 from the germline V gene are MNHEY and SMNVEV (reference sequence). After removal of 6 bases from V and 7 bases from J, the junction contained 10 bases not matched to a gene. This clonotype was seen more than once but under ten times. This sample was also put to use in a study of T cells of mothers and their children. This second study notes: Mothers gave over 9.5 million TCR beta CDR3 reads each, and children some 3 million each.

The sample was blood. The rearrangement links TRBV27 to TRBJ2-1, with 15 bases matching TRBD2. The sequence was obtained from a boy between 10 and 17 years old in good health. CDR3 in DNA: TGTGCCAGCAGCACGGGACTAGCGGGAGGCGGGGGTAATGAGCAGTTCTTC. This codes for CASSTGLAGGGGNEQFF.